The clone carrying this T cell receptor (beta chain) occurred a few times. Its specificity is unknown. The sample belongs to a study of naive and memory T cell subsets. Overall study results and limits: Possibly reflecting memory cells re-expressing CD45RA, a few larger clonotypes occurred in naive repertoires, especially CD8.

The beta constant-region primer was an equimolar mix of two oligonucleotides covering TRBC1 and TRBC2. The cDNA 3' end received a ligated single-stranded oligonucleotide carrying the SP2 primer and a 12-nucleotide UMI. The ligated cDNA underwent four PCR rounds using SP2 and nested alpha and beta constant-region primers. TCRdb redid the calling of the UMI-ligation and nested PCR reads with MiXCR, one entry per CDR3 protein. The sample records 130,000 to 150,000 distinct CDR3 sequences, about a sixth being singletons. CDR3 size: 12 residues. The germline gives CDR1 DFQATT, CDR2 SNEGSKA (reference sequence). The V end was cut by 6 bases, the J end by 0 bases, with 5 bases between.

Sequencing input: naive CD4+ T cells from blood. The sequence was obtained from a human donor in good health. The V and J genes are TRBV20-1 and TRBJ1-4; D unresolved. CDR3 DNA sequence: TGCAGTGCAAGTGCAACTAATGAAAAACTGTTTTTT. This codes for CSASATNEKLFF.